This record covers a single T cell receptor (beta chain). Methods used by the authors: Using reference gene primer amplification, nucleated cell counts were estimated. The protocol was immunoSEQ multiplex PCR, while the TCRdb copy is restricted to in-frame clones and leaves out a portion. D and trimming were read from the DNA, whereas the V and J calls and clone size are those reported in that table. The sample lists roughly 110,000 clones, about 80% occurring once. These data belong to a study of blood T cell repertoires in COVID-19. Across the whole study: The origin of the acute and convalescent COVID-19 samples was the United States, Italy and Spain. PBMCs, B-cell-depleted T cells, or T cells were the source of the cDNA or gDNA that made up the material.

This CDR3 is 15 amino acids long. Trimming left V 7 bases short and J 8 bases short, with 20 bases between. From germline, CDR1 is SNHLY and CDR2 FYNNEI. The TCR sequence derives from a man between 65 and 85 years old with acute or convalescent COVID-19. V gene TRBV2 combines with J gene TRBJ1-4, with TRBD1 as a possible D gene (6 bases). The sample comprised peripheral blood. The CDR3 region has the DNA TGTGCCAGCAAAAGCCCACAGGGCGTAGGGGAAAAACTGTTTTTT. It translates to CASKSPQGVGEKLFF.